The clone carrying this T cell receptor (beta chain) was recorded at least ten times. Antigen unknown. This sample is part of a study of T cells after yellow fever vaccination. Study conclusions and caveats: In post-booster samples, most primary-vaccination clones reappeared (just under 97% CD4, around 87% CD8).

Template switching with 5'RACE generated the TCR cDNA and added a universal primer site and UMIs. A single record per CDR3 protein comes from TCRdb applying MiXCR to the 5' RACE reads. The table includes around 100,000 distinct CDR3 sequences, 8% to 9.5% detected once. This CDR3 region has 15 residues. V was pared by 4 bases and J by 2 bases, with 16 bases between. The germline V gene has CDR1 SGHRS and CDR2 YFSETQ. This sequence was found in a man under 40 who received the YFV17D yellow fever vaccine. The chain combines TRBV5-1 with TRBJ2-7; no clear D. The material sequenced was CD8+ T cells sorted from PBMCs, taken 45 days after the yellow fever booster vaccination. CDR3 sequence reads: CASSPLPNRAYEQYF. The DNA for the CDR3 is TGCGCCAGCAGCCCCTTGCCTAACCGCGCCTACGAGCAGTACTTC.